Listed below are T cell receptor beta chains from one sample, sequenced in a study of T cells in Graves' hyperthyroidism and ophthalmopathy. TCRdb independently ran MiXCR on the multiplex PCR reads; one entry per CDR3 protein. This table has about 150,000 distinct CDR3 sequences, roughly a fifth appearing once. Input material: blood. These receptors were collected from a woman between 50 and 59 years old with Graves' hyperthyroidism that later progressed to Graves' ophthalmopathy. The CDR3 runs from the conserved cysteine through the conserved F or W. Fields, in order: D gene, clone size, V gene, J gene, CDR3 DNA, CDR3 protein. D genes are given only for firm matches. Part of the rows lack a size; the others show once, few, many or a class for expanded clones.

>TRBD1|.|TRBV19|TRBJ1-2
TGTGCCAGTAGTTCGTACAGGGGGCCCTATGGCTACACCTTC
CASSSYRGPYGYTF
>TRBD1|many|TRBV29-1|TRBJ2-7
TGCAGCGTCCTCCGGGACAGTACCGAGCAGTACTTC
CSVLRDSTEQYF
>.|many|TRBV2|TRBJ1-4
TGTGCCAGCACTCCCGACGGGGCGACTAATGAAAAACTGTTTTTT
CASTPDGATNEKLFF
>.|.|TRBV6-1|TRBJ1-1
TGTGCCAGCAGTGAAGAGGGTGAGAGGCAGCTCATAGTAGAGGACGCTGAAGCTTTCTTT
CASSEEGERQLIVEDAEAFF
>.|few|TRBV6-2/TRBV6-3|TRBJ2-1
TGTGCCAGCAGTTACTCCGGTGGTGAGCAGTTCTTC
CASSYSGGEQFF
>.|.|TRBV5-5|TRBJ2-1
TGTGCCAGCAGCTTCACCGGGGGCTATAATGAGCAGTTCTTC
CASSFTGGYNEQFF
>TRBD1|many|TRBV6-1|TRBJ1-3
TGTGCCAGCAGTCAAACAGGGGGCTCTGGAAACACCATATATTTT
CASSQTGGSGNTIYF
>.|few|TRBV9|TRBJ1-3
TGTGCCAGCAGCGGGGGGGGAAGGGGGGGACCGAGCTCTGGAAACACCATATATTTT
CASSGGGRGGPSSGNTIYF
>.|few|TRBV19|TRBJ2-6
TGTGCCAGTAGTATTCCCGGGTATGGGGCCAACGTCCTGACTTTC
CASSIPGYGANVLTF
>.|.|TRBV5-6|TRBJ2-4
TGTGCCAGCAGCTTGGACTCACCCGGAGCCAAAAACATTCAGTACTTC
CASSLDSPGAKNIQYF
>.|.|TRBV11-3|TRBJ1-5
TGTGCCAGCAGCTTAGGTCGACCAGATAGCAATCAGCCCCAGCATTTT
CASSLGRPDSNQPQHF
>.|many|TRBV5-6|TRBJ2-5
TGTGCCAGCAGACGTACGGGGGTACAAGAGACCCAGTACTTC
CASRRTGVQETQYF
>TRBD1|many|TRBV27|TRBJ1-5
TGTGCCAGCAGTCCCCGGGACAGGGGGGTGAAACAGCCCCAGCATTTT
CASSPRDRGVKQPQHF
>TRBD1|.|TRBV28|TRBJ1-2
TGTGCCAGCAGCTCCGTGGGGGGACAGGGACAACTCTATGGCTACACCTTC
CASSSVGGQGQLYGYTF
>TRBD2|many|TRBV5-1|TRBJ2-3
TGCGCCAGCAGCTTCGCACTAGCGGGAGGGGATACGCAGTATTTT
CASSFALAGGDTQYF
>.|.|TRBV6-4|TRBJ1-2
TGTGCCAGCAGTGACTCAGGGACCGAGAACTATGGCTACACCTTC
CASSDSGTENYGYTF
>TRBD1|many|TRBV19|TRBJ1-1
TGTGCCAGTAGTATCTCCGGGACAGGGGGTCGCACTGAAGCTTTCTTT
CASSISGTGGRTEAFF
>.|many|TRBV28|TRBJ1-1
TGTGCCAGCAGTTTAAGTTTTTTCCGGGACCTAAAAGCGGTCACTGAAGCTTTCTTT
CASSLSFFRDLKAVTEAFF
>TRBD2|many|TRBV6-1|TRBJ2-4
TGTGCCAGCAGTCATCGGACTAGCGGAACACTTAAAAACATTCAGTACTTC
CASSHRTSGTLKNIQYF
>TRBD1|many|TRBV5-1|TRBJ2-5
TGCGCCAGCAGCTTCGGACAGGGAGGACAAGAGACCCAGTACTTC
CASSFGQGGQETQYF
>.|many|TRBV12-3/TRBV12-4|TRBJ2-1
TGTGCCAGTCGCCCCCAGGGGCGTGAGCAGTTCTTC
CASRPQGREQFF
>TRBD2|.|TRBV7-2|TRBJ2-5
TGTGCCAGCAGCGAACTAGCGGTCACTTGGGAGACCCAGTACTTC
CASSELAVTWETQYF
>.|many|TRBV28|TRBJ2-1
TGTGCCAGCGGGTCCGCCGGGACCCATTCCTACAATGAGCAGTTCTTC
CASGSAGTHSYNEQFF
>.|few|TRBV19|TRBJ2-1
TGTGCCAGTAGTGTGGAAACCTACAATGAGCAGTTCTTC
CASSVETYNEQFF
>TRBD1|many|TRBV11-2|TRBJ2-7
TGTGCCAGCAGCCGAACGGCCGGGACAGGGAAGACCGGGGGATCTACCTACGAGCAGTACTTC
CASSRTAGTGKTGGSTYEQYF
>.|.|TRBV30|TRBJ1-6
TGTGCCTCAGGAAAGGATTATAATTCACCCCTCCACTTT
CASGKDYNSPLHF
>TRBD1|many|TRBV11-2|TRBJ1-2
TGTGCCAGCAGGCCCATCCGGGACAGACTGGAGTATGGCTACACCTTC
CASRPIRDRLEYGYTF
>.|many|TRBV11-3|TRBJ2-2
TGTGCCAGCAGCCCACAAGGGTACGGGGCACGCGGCACCGGGGAGCTGTTTTTT
CASSPQGYGARGTGELFF
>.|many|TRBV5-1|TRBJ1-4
TGCGCCAGCAGCTTGGGACAGTTGGGTGGAAATGAAAAACTGTTTTTT
CASSLGQLGGNEKLFF
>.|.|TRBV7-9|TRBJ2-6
TGTGCCAGCAGCACGAACACTCGGGTCTTATCTGGGGCCAACGTCCTGACTTTC
CASSTNTRVLSGANVLTF
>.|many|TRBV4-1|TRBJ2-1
TGCGCCAGCAGCCCCTCTCATCCCACGGGCGACAATGAGCAGTTCTTC
CASSPSHPTGDNEQFF
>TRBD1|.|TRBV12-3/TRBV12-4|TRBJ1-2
TGTGCCAGCAGTTACCGACAGGGGCACTATGGCTACACCTTC
CASSYRQGHYGYTF
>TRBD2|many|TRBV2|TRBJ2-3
TGTGCCAGCTTGGGTTGGCTACGGGAGGGACTCCTAGATACGCAGTATTTT
CASLGWLREGLLDTQYF
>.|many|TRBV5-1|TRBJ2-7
TGCGCCAGCAGCTGGGGGCCCGGGGACGAGCAGTACTTC
CASSWGPGDEQYF
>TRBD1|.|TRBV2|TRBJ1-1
TGTGCCAGCAGACCTATTGACAGGGGGAACACTGAAGCTTTCTTT
CASRPIDRGNTEAFF
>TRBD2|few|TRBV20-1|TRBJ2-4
TGCAGTGCTGGACCTAGCGGGGCCGCCAAAAACATTCAGTACTTC
CSAGPSGAAKNIQYF
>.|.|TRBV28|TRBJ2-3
TGTGCCAGCAGCTCGGGGCAGGGATGGAGCACAGATACGCAGTATTTT
CASSSGQGWSTDTQYF
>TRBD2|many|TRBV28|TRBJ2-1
TGTGCCAGCAGTTTATGGTACTCGGCGGGAGGGCAGGTAACCTACAATGAGCAGTTCTTC
CASSLWYSAGGQVTYNEQFF
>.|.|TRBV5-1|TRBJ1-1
TGTGCCAGCAGGGCCGTTGTGGGGCTCGCTGAAGCTTTCTTT
CASRAVVGLAEAFF
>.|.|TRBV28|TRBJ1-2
TGTGCCAGCATGGTAGTAGGCTATGGCTACACCTTC
CASMVVGYGYTF
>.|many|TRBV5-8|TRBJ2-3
TGTGCCAGCAGCTCGAGGGTCGTTCCAGATACGCAGTATTTT
CASSSRVVPDTQYF
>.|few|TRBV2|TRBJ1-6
TGTGCCAGCAGGACCGAGGGGGTAGATTCACCCCTCCACTTT
CASRTEGVDSPLHF
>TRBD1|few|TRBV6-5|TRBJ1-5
TGTGCCAGCAGTAACTCCAGGGGGACTAGCAATCAGCCCCAGCATTTT
CASSNSRGTSNQPQHF